The 14 T cell receptor beta chains below all came from one sample that was sequenced in a study of low-dose radiotherapy and immunotherapy resistance in tumors. TRAV- and TRBV-specific primers were used for first-strand cDNA, which covered alpha and beta chains. With a V-primer adapter and a constant-region primer, TCRs were amplified for 20 PCR cycles. TCRdb called the reads again in MiXCR, with one record for every CDR3 protein. This sample has approximately 7,800 distinct CDR3 sequences, with approximately 57% found just once. The receptors derive from a human donor with advanced metastatic prostate, ovarian, gallbladder or colorectal cancer (not recorded which). This table probably holds off-target reads from a library built for another chain.

The chain carries TRBV5-1 and TRBJ1-1; TRBD1 agrees at 9 bases. The V and J ends lost 3 bases and 4 bases, in that order; junction bases with no gene match: 7. CDR3 length: 15 amino acids. Germline V gene sequence: CDR1 SGHRS, CDR2 YFSETQ. The CDR3: CASSSATGGSTEAFF. DNA for the CDR3: TGCGCCAGCAGCTCTGCGACAGGGGGGAGCACTGAAGCTTTCTTT.

The chain couples TRBV5-5 to TRBJ2-7; perhaps TRBD1 as D (6 bases). Germline V gene lookup returns CDR1 SGHKS and CDR2 YYEKEE (reference sequence). The CDR3 consists of 14 residues. The V gene lost 4 bases and the J gene lost 2 bases, with 13 bases spanning the gap. The DNA of the CDR3 is TGTGCCAGCAGCCCCGGGACACGAGCCTACGAGCAGTACTTC. Its translation is CASSPGTRAYEQYF.

This clonotype was found a few times. V gene TRBV5-6 combines with J gene TRBJ2-3, with 9 bases fitting TRBD2. V lost 2 bases and J lost 1; bases outside the gene matches: 5. Germline-derived CDR1 and CDR2 are SGHDT and YYEEEE. The CDR3 is 16 residues long. The CDR3, as DNA: TGTGCCAGCAGCTTAGCAGCGGGAGGCCGCACAGATACGCAGTATTTT. Its protein product is CASSLAAGGRTDTQYF. Using reference TRBV5-6 and TRBJ2-3 for the parts outside the CDR3, the full variable domain is DAGVTQSPTHLIKTRGQQVTLRCSPKSGHDTVSWYQQALGQGPQFIFQYYEEEERQRGNFPDRFSGHQFPNYSSELNVNALLLGDSALYLCASSLAAGGRTDTQYFGPGTRLTVL.

This clonotype was seen only a few times. The chain is built from TRBV10-3 and TRBJ2-1; the D call may be TRBD1 or TRBD2 (5 bases each). The length of the CDR3 is 12 residues. V lost 4 bases, J lost 12 bases, and 13 bases lay in between. Germline CDR1 is ENHRY and CDR2 is SYGVKD. The CDR3: CAISGDGSGQFF. The CDR3 DNA reads as TGTGCCATCAGTGGGGACGGGTCGGGGCAGTTCTTC.

The chain combines TRBV2 with TRBJ1-5; D ambiguous. This CDR3 has 16 amino acids. V lost 2 bases and J 2 bases, leaving 13 bases between the germline ends. In germline, CDR1 is SNHLY, CDR2 FYNNEI. The chain's CDR3 is CASSESGNWGNQPQHF. CDR3 DNA: TGTGCCAGCAGTGAATCGGGGAATTGGGGCAATCAGCCCCAGCATTTT.

The chain is built from TRBV14 and TRBJ1-1; 7 bases match TRBD1. The V and J ends lost 3 bases and 4 bases, in that order; junction bases with no gene match: 11. The CDR3 totals 16 residues. Looked up from germline, CDR1 is SGHDN and CDR2 is FVKESK. The CDR3: CASSHRQGGTLTEAFF. The CDR3 region has the DNA TGTGCCAGCAGCCACAGACAGGGAGGGACTCTCACTGAAGCTTTCTTT. Drawing the rest from reference TRBV14 and TRBJ1-1, the complete variable domain is EAGVTQFPSHSVIEKGQTVTLRCDPISGHDNLYWYRRVMGKEIKFLLHFVKESKQDESGMPNNRFLAERTGGTYSTLKVQPAELEDSGVYFCASSHRQGGTLTEAFFGQGTRLTVV.

This chain connects TRBV24-1 to TRBJ1-5, with D possibly TRBD1 on 6 matching bases. The CDR3 is 14 residues long. V was trimmed by 3 bases and J by 1 base, leaving 6 bases between them. CDR1 and CDR2 (germline): KGHDR, SFDVKD. The CDR3 DNA sequence: TGTGCCACCAGTGATGGACAGAGCAATCAGCCCCAGCATTTT. It translates to CATSDGQSNQPQHF.

The chain employs TRBV12-3 or TRBV12-4 and TRBJ1-1; TRBD1 matches 8 bases. Losses at the gene ends were 4 bases for V and 5 bases for J; bases not matched to a gene: 3. This CDR3 is built from 13 residues. The CDR3 nucleotides are TGTGCCAGCAGTTCTACAGGGGGGACTGAAGCTTTCTTT. Protein: CASSSTGGTEAFF.

The chain recombines TRBV2 with TRBJ1-1, with 7 bases identical to TRBD1. V lost 6 bases to trimming and J lost 5 bases; unmatched junction nucleotides: 12. This CDR3 region has 15 residues. The germline gives CDR1 SNHLY, CDR2 FYNNEI. The CDR3 coding sequence is TGTGCCAGCAGCGGCACAGGGGCGGGTCGGACTGAAGCTTTCTTT. It specifies CASSGTGAGRTEAFF.

The rearrangement uses TRBV5-4 and TRBJ2-2; 7 bases agree with TRBD1. From germline, CDR1 is SGHNT and CDR2 YYREEE (reference sequence). This CDR3 is 17 amino acids long. V lost 0 bases, J lost 3 bases, and 8 bases stayed unmatched. The CDR3 DNA is TGTGCCAGCAGCTTGGCCGCCGGACAGGCTTACACCGGGGAGCTGTTTTTT. It translates to CASSLAAGQAYTGELFF.

The V gene is TRBV7-9, the J gene TRBJ2-1; 11 bases agree with TRBD2. The J segment lost 6 bases and the V segment lost 5 bases, leaving 6 bases of the junction unmatched. The V gene's germline CDR1 is SEHNR and CDR2 FQNEAQ (reference sequence). The CDR3 runs 15 residues. CDR3 residues: CASSLSGGARNEQFF. For the CDR3, the DNA is TGTGCCAGCAGCCTTAGCGGGGGGGCCCGCAATGAGCAGTTCTTC.

This clonotype appeared once. This sequence joins TRBV5-4 and TRBJ2-3, with D perhaps matching TRBD1 (6 bases). Trimming took off 0 bases at V and 2 bases at J, with 7 bases between the two ends. Germline-derived CDR1 and CDR2 are SGHNT and YYREEE (reference sequence). CDR3 length equals 14 residues. The CDR3 DNA reads TGTGCCAGCAGCTTGGGACAGGCCACAGATACGCAGTATTTT. Protein: CASSLGQATDTQYF.

This clonotype was observed a few times. The chain links TRBV24-1 to TRBJ2-1; D ambiguous. V gave up 2 bases and J gave up 10 bases, with 8 bases separating them. The CDR3 is 12 residues long. Germline V CDR1 and CDR2: KGHDR, SFDVKD. The CDR3 coding sequence is TGTGCCACCAGTGATTCTCCGTGGGAGCAGTTCTTC. This translates into CATSDSPWEQFF.

This chain links TRBV6-5 with TRBJ2-7; D unclear. This CDR3 has 14 residues. V gave up 7 bases and J gave up 4 bases, with 17 bases separating them. Germline V gives CDR1 MNHEY, CDR2 SVGAGI. The DNA for the CDR3 is TGTGCCAGCACCCGAAACGGAATCGGGTACGAGCAGTACTTC. This translates into CASTRNGIGYEQYF.